Here is one TCR beta chain with its context. The antigen is not known. The data originate from a study of beta chain features in type 1 diabetes. Points from the study as a whole: More deletions and fewer insertions at VDJ junctions were found in patients with type 1 diabetes.

Investigators reverse transcribed all isolated RNA, so they sequenced expressed TCRB transcripts. The data were produced by immunoSEQ multiplex PCR, yet TCRdb's version contains in-frame clones alone and is incomplete. Among roughly 330,000 clones, approximately 10% were seen once, and the ten largest hold 0.015% to 0.02%. On average, the one heparinised blood draw given by each donor was approximately 100 mL. Without exception, sorted populations had purity beyond 95%. This CDR3 spans 15 amino acids. CDR1 and CDR2 (germline): SNHLY, FYNNEI. Trimming at V came to 6 bases and at J to 6 bases, leaving 9 bases not matched to a gene.

Sequenced: naive CD4+ T cells from blood. This rearrangement joins TRBV2 to TRBJ1-5, with 9 bases aligning to TRBD1. The source of this sequence is a woman in her thirties in good health. This CDR3 reads CASRRRDRASQPQHF. In nucleotides, the CDR3 is TGTGCCAGCAGACGCCGGGACAGGGCAAGTCAGCCCCAGCATTTT.